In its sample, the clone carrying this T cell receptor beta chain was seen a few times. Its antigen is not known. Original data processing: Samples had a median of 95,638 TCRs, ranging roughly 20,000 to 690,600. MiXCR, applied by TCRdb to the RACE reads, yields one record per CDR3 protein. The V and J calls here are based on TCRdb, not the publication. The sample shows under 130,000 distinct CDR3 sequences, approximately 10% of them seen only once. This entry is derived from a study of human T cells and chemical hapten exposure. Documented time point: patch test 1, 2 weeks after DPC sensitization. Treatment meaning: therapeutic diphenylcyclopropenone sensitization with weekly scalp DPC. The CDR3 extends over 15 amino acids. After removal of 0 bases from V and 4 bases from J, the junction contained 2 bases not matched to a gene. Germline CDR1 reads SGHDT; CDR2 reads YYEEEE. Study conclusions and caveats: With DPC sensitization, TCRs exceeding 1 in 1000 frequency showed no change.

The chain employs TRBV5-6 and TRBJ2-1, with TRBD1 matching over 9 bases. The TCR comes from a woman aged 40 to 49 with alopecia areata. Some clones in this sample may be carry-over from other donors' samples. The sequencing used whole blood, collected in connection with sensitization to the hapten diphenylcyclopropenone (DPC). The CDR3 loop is CASSLDRGLYNEQFF. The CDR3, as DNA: TGTGCCAGCAGCTTGGACAGGGGGCTTTACAATGAGCAGTTCTTC.